Each of the 21 T cell receptor beta chains below was sequenced from the same sample in a study of blood T cells in healthy people across ages. Together with a sample-barcoded 5' primer, a J-beta primer mix was included in a second PCR lasting about 7 to 11 cycles. TCRdb fed the 5' RACE reads into MiXCR, producing one record per CDR3 protein. The table shows about 930,000 distinct CDR3 sequences, with just under 30% occurring only once. These same data were also listed under a study on T cells of mothers and their children.

The sample taken for sequencing was blood. Receptors originate from a woman in her forties in good health.

About this clonotype: A much larger clone differs from this one at a single base, so this may be a read error. Here the CDR3 omits its conserved ending phenylalanine or tryptophan, so a read error is the likely source. The V gene is TRBV6-5, the J gene TRBJ1-1; 9 nucleotides agree with TRBD1. Per germline, CDR1 MNHEY and CDR2 SVGAGI. CDR3 length: 16 amino acids. The V and J ends lost 2 bases and 5 bases, in that order; junction bases with no gene match: 9. The CDR3 protein is CASSYTPTGGRTEAFL. DNA of the CDR3: TGTGCCAGCAGTTACACCCCTACAGGGGGCAGAACTGAAGCTTTCCTT.

The V and J genes are TRBV25-1 and TRBJ2-3; D gene ambiguous. There are 15 residues in the CDR3. Germline CDR1 is MGHDK and CDR2 is SYGVNS. Trimming shortened V by 4 bases and J by 5 bases, and 16 bases separated the two germline ends. Here the CDR3 reads CASSGLRVSQDTQYF. CDR3 in DNA: TGTGCCAGCAGTGGGCTACGGGTCTCGCAAGATACGCAGTATTTT.

This clonotype was observed a few times. Just one base apart from a much larger clone, this may be a read error. J is TRBJ2-5 and V is TRBV20-1; weak D call: TRBD1 (5 bases). V was trimmed by 3 bases and J by 0 bases, leaving 17 bases between them. The germline gives CDR1 DFQATT, CDR2 SNEGSKA (reference sequence). CDR3 size: 16 residues. The CDR3 loop is CSASPIPRQNQETQYF. CDR3 coding DNA: TGCAGTGCTAGTCCAATTCCGAGACAGAACCAAGAGACCCAGTACTTC.

The chain is built from TRBV4-2 and TRBJ2-2; no clear D. This CDR3 is built from 14 residues. In germline, CDR1 is LGHNA, CDR2 YNFKEQ. Trimming left V 0 bases short and J 1 base short, with 3 bases between. The CDR3 bases are TGTGCCAGCAGCCAAGAGGGGAACACCGGGGAGCTGTTTTTT. It specifies CASSQEGNTGELFF.

This clonotype was found a few times. The chain is built from TRBV12-3 or TRBV12-4 and TRBJ1-5; TRBD1 is a possible D gene (6 bases). This CDR3 is 15 amino acids long. The V gene lost 6 bases and the J gene lost 7 bases, with 19 bases spanning the gap. In DNA, the CDR3 is TGTGCCAGCAGGCCCACAGGGAATCGTGGACAGCCCCAGCATTTT. Protein product: CASRPTGNRGQPQHF.

This sequence joins TRBV28 and TRBJ2-4, with 8 bases aligning to TRBD1. TRBJ2-7 explains the end of the DNA better; the J call may be wrong. This CDR3 contains 15 residues. The germline V gene has CDR1 MDHEN and CDR2 SYDVKM. This CDR3 is CASTVGVGQDYEQYF. The CDR3 bases are TGTGCCAGCACTGTGGGGGTGGGACAGGACTACGAGCAGTACTTC.

This clonotype was counted a few times. Possible read error: a much larger clone is one base away. The chain is built from TRBV13 and TRBJ2-7, with TRBD1 matching over 10 bases. This CDR3 is 14 amino acids long. V gave up 0 bases and J gave up 7 bases; unmatched junction bases: 3. CDR1 and CDR2 (germline): PRHDT, FYEKMQ (reference sequence). In DNA, the CDR3 is TGTGCCAGCAGCTTAGGGACAGGGGGCCGGGAGCAGTACTTC. It specifies CASSLGTGGREQYF. Full variable domain (rest looked up from reference TRBV13 and TRBJ2-7): AAGVIQSPRHLIKEKRETATLKCYPIPRHDTVYWYQQGPGQDPQFLISFYEKMQSDKGSIPDRFSAQQFSDYHSELNMSSLELGDSALYFCASSLGTGGREQYFGPGTRLTVT.

The rearrangement joins TRBV20-1 to TRBJ2-7; 9 bases map to TRBD1. Germline V gives CDR1 DFQATT, CDR2 SNEGSKA (reference sequence). Losses at the gene ends were 2 bases for V and 3 bases for J; bases not matched to a gene: 14. CDR3 length: 17 amino acids. CDR3 DNA: TGCAGTGCTAGACCTCAACGGGACAGGGTCAATTACTACGAGCAGTACTTC. As protein: CSARPQRDRVNYYEQYF.

The sample holds one count of this clonotype. J is TRBJ2-3 and V is TRBV7-3; 7 bases are shared with TRBD2. V was clipped by 5 bases and J by 4 bases; unmatched bases: 9. The CDR3 covers 15 residues. CDR1 is SGHTA, CDR2 FQGTGA, per germline. For the CDR3, the DNA is TGTGCCAGCAGCATCTCTAGCGGCGCGGCAGATACGCAGTATTTT. Amino acids: CASSISSGAADTQYF.

The rearrangement uses TRBV6-1 and TRBJ2-7; tentatively, D is TRBD1 or TRBD2 (5 bases each). Deletions cut 0 bases from V and 0 bases from J, with 15 bases between. Germline CDR1 MNHNS, CDR2 SASEGT. The CDR3 length is 17 residues. CDR3 loop: CASSEARSPGRSYEQYF. The CDR3 DNA reads TGTGCCAGCAGTGAAGCTCGGAGTCCGGGGCGCTCCTACGAGCAGTACTTC.

As to this clonotype: One end of the junction is discordant with germline, which a read error may explain. The chain couples TRBV5-1 to TRBJ2-4, with 9 bases identical to TRBD2. The CDR3 consists of 16 residues. In germline, CDR1 is SGHRS, CDR2 YFSETQ. CDR3 nucleotides: TGCGCCAGCAGCTTGGCGGCGCGGGGGGGCCTAAACATTCGGTACTTC. Protein sequence: CASSLAARGGLNIRYF.

This clonotype turned up a few times. The chain couples TRBV7-9 to TRBJ1-1, with TRBD1 matching over 7 bases. Germline lookup yields CDR1 SEHNR and CDR2 FQNEAQ (reference sequence). Trimming removed 5 bases from V and 4 bases from J; junction bases left unmatched: 13. This CDR3 spans 16 amino acids. CDR3 sequence: CASSPPGGSRSTEAFF. CDR3 sequence (DNA): TGTGCCAGCAGCCCCCCAGGGGGGAGCAGGAGCACTGAAGCTTTCTTT. Drawing the rest from reference TRBV7-9 and TRBJ1-1, the complete variable domain is DTGVSQNPRHKITKRGQNVTFRCDPISEHNRLYWYRQTLGQGPEFLTYFQNEAQLEKSRLLSDRFSAERPKGSFSTLEIQRTEQGDSAMYLCASSPPGGSRSTEAFFGQGTRLTVV.

This CDR3 reads CASSLAPLGQTDTQYF. The CDR3 nucleotides read TGTGCCAGCAGCTTAGCGCCCCTCGGACAGACAGATACGCAGTATTTT. V is TRBV11-1 and J is TRBJ2-3; possibly TRBD1 for D (6 bases). CDR3 length: 16 amino acids. The V gene's germline CDR1 is SGHAT and CDR2 FQDESV (reference sequence). V was cut by 0 bases and J by 3 bases, with 13 bases left in between.

Concerning this clonotype itself: This may come from a read error, since a much larger clone is one base off. The chain recombines TRBV6-2 or TRBV6-3 with TRBJ2-7; TRBD2 might be the D (5 bases). Germline V lookup: CDR1 MNHEY, CDR2 SVGEGT. The CDR3 extends over 14 amino acids. Trimming shortened V by 9 bases and J by 0 bases, and 15 bases separated the two germline ends. In nucleotides, the CDR3 is TGTGCCAGTACCTCCGGACTCAACTCCTACGAGCAGTACTTC. This sequence encodes CASTSGLNSYEQYF.

Turning to this clonotype: An end of the junction does not agree with germline; a read error may underlie this. The J gene is TRBJ2-3, the V gene TRBV7-3; the D is unclear. This CDR3 is 14 amino acids long. Germline CDR1 is SGHTA and CDR2 is FQGTGA. The DNA for the CDR3 is TGTGCCTGCAGCTTACGAGACCTCACAGATACGCAGTATTTT. This codes for CACSLRDLTDTQYF. Supplemented by reference TRBV7-3 and TRBJ2-3, the full variable domain reads GAGVSQTPSNKVTEKGKYVELRCDPISGHTALYWYRQSLGQGPEFLIYFQGTGAADDSGLPNDRFFAVRPEGSVSTLKIQRTERGDSAVYLCACSLRDLTDTQYFGPGTRLTVL.

The CDR3 loop reads CASSLVGTGAEQYF. The CDR3 DNA reads as TGTGCCAGCAGCTTAGTTGGGACAGGGGCCGAGCAGTACTTC. The rearrangement joins TRBV11-3 to TRBJ2-7; 10 nucleotides line up with TRBD1. Per germline, CDR1 SGHNT and CDR2 YENEEA. This CDR3 has 14 residues. Losses at the gene ends were 1 base for V and 6 bases for J; bases not matched to a gene: 3.

The CDR3 DNA reads as TGCGCCAGCAGCTTGCCGGACAGAGCCGACTACGAGCAGTACTTC. This translates into CASSLPDRADYEQYF. This rearrangement joins TRBV5-1 to TRBJ2-7, with a weak D call TRBD1 (6 bases). The CDR3 loop spans 15 amino acids. Trimming took off 1 base at V and 3 bases at J, with 14 bases between the two ends. Germline V gene lookup returns CDR1 SGHRS and CDR2 YFSETQ.

Only a few counts were recorded for this clonotype. The rearrangement links TRBV4-3 to TRBJ1-5, with D possibly being TRBD1 (5 bases). Per the germline V gene, CDR1 is LGHNA and CDR2 is YSLEER. The CDR3 has 18 residues. Trimming pared 0 bases from V and 0 bases from J, leaving 15 bases between. The CDR3 reads CASSQESGGHHSNQPQHF. In nucleotides, the CDR3 is TGCGCCAGCAGCCAAGAATCCGGTGGACACCATAGCAATCAGCCCCAGCATTTT.

Comments on this clonotype: This CDR3 fails to terminate in the conserved phenylalanine or tryptophan, so it likely reflects a read error. The chain has TRBV11-1 and TRBJ2-4, with D tentatively TRBD2 (6 bases). The J call may not be correct, given that the DNA end is closer to TRBJ2-5. The V gene's germline CDR1 is SGHAT and CDR2 FQDESV (reference sequence). The CDR3 runs 14 residues. DNA for the CDR3: TGTGCCAGCAGCTTCGCCCCCCGGGGGGAGACCCAGTACCTC. It is translated as CASSFAPRGETQYL.

The chain employs TRBV6-6 and TRBJ1-5, with D unclear. Trimming pared 0 bases from V and 0 bases from J, leaving 12 bases between. The V gene's germline CDR1 is MNHNY and CDR2 SVGAGI (reference sequence). CDR3 length equals 17 residues. CDR3 coding DNA: TGTGCCAGCAGTTACTCGAGGCAGGTACATAGCAATCAGCCCCAGCATTTT. This translates into CASSYSRQVHSNQPQHF.

This chain links TRBV20-1 with TRBJ2-2; D remains unclear. The V end lost 0 bases, the J end lost 3 bases, and 11 bases lay between the germline ends. Germline loops: CDR1 DFQATT, CDR2 SNEGSKA (reference sequence). The CDR3 contains 15 residues. CDR3 bases: TGCAGTGCTAGAGATCCAGGAGAGTACACCGGGGAGCTGTTTTTT. Translation gives CSARDPGEYTGELFF.